Here is one TCR beta chain with its context. Antigen specificity is unknown. This sample was taken from a study of T cell repertoires in cytomegalovirus infection. Whole-study findings and limits: Dominating the ex vivo response were TCR beta clonotypes that were CMV-specific and HLA-C-restricted.

MiXCR was run by TCRdb on the reads, yielding one entry per CDR3 protein. Of around 740,000 distinct CDR3 sequences in the sample, less than 40% were seen once. The CDR3 consists of 14 residues. Germline V CDR1 and CDR2: MDHEN, SYDVKM. V was clipped by 3 bases and J by 1 base, with 9 bases between them. Sequenced sample: PBMCs. The receptor's source is a human donor in good health (CMV status not recorded). Some clones in this sample may be carry-over from other donors' samples. This chain uses TRBV28 with TRBJ1-1, with unresolved D. In nucleotides, the CDR3 is TGTGCCAGCAGTTTCGAAGTAGCGAACACTGAAGCTTTCTTT. Its protein is CASSFEVANTEAFF. Variable domain in full (rest from reference TRBV28 and TRBJ1-1): DVKVTQSSRYLVKRTGEKVFLECVQDMDHENMFWYRQDPGLGLRLIYFSYDVKMKEKGDIPEGYSVSREKKERFSLILESASTNQTSMYLCASSFEVANTEAFFGQGTRLTVV.